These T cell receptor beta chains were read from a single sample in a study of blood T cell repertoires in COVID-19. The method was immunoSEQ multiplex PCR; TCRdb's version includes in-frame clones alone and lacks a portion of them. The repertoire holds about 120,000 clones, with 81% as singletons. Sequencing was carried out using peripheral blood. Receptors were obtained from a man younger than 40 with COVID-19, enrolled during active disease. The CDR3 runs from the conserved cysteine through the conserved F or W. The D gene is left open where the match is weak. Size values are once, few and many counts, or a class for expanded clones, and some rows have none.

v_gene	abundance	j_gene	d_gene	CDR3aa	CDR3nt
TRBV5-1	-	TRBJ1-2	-	CASSRLGGPGYNYGYTF	TGCGCCAGCAGCCGCCTCGGGGGACCCGGCTATAACTATGGCTACACCTTC
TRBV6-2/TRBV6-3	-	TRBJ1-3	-	CASSDSPSGNTIYF	TGTGCCAGCAGCGACAGTCCCTCTGGAAACACCATATATTTT
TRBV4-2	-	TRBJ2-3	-	CASSQDRGSGDDTQYF	TGTGCCAGCAGCCAAGATCGGGGGTCCGGGGATGATACGCAGTATTTT
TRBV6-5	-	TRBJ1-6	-	CASSYRTDSYNSPLHF	TGTGCCAGCAGTTACCGGACAGACTCCTATAATTCACCCCTCCACTTT
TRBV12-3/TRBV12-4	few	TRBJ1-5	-	CASSLNREQPQHF	TGTGCCAGCAGTTTAAACAGGGAGCAGCCCCAGCATTTT
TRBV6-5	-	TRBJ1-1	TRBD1	CASSLTGTVNTEAFF	TGTGCCAGCAGTCTAACCGGGACAGTAAACACTGAAGCTTTCTTT
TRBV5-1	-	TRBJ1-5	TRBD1	CASSLEGAVNQPQHF	TGCGCCAGCAGCTTGGAGGGGGCGGTTAATCAGCCCCAGCATTTT
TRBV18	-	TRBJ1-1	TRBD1	CASSPDRVGGNTEAFF	TGTGCCAGCTCACCCGACAGGGTTGGGGGGAACACTGAAGCTTTCTTT
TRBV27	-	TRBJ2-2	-	CASRTGVLTGELFF	TGTGCCAGCAGGACGGGGGTGCTCACCGGGGAGCTGTTTTTT
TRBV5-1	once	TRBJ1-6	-	CASSLDGYNSPLHF	TGCGCCAGCAGCTTGGACGGGTATAATTCACCCCTCCACTTT
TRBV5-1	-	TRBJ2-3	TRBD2	CASSLKFIAGRGSTDTQYF	TGCGCCAGCAGCTTGAAATTTATAGCGGGAAGAGGCAGCACAGATACGCAGTATTTT
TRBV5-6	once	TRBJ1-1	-	CASSGTTGSTEAFF	TGTGCCAGCAGCGGCACCACAGGGAGCACTGAAGCTTTCTTT
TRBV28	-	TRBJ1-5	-	CASSSSSQGSQPQHF	TGTGCCAGCAGTTCGTCCTCCCAGGGGTCTCAGCCCCAGCATTTT
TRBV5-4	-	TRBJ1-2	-	CASSSDRGSRNYGYTF	TGTGCCAGCAGCTCCGACCGGGGATCTCGGAACTATGGCTACACCTTC
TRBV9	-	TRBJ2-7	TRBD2	CASSEGTSGAYEQYF	TGTGCCAGCAGCGAGGGGACTAGCGGGGCCTACGAGCAGTACTTC
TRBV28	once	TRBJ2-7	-	CASSLYGDGLSYEQYF	TGTGCCAGCAGTTTATACGGTGACGGACTTTCCTACGAGCAGTACTTC